Following are 29 T cell receptor beta chains from one sample sequenced in a study of vaccination effects on CD4 cells after COVID-19. Sequencing was performed with immunoSEQ multiplex PCR; in TCRdb, only in-frame clones are kept and a portion is missing. Altogether fewer than 25,000 clones are present, around four fifths being singletons, with the ten largest covering 23%. Under the ViraFEST assay, PBMC were stimulated with viral peptide pools so that antigen-specific CD4+ T cells expanded. Sequencing was performed afterwards. Isolation of CD4+ T cells took place after approximately 10 days of culture. Participants completed two doses of the BNT162b2 or mRNA-1273 vaccine. No cognate antigen is known for these TCRs. The specimen was CD4+ T cells from PBMCs cultured with HCoV-NL63 spike peptides, collected after COVID-19 vaccination. The receptor source for this set is a human donor who received a COVID-19 vaccine.

The chain employs TRBV28 and TRBJ1-2; 11 nucleotides agree with TRBD1. Per the germline V gene, CDR1 is MDHEN and CDR2 is SYDVKM. The CDR3 contains 14 residues. Unmatched junction bases numbered 3, after V lost 5 bases and J lost 4 bases. The CDR3 nucleotides are TGTGCCAGCAGTCTGGGGACAGGGGGCTATGGCTACACCTTC. It encodes CASSLGTGGYGYTF.

V gene TRBV2 combines with J gene TRBJ2-7; D not certain. This CDR3 spans 11 amino acids. The germline CDR1 and CDR2 sequences are SNHLY and FYNNEI. V was clipped by 2 bases and J by 6 bases, with 5 bases between them. The CDR3 here is CASSENSEQYF. The CDR3 region has the DNA TGTGCCAGCAGTGAAAACTCCGAGCAGTACTTC.

The rearrangement uses TRBV4-1 and TRBJ2-7, with 8 positions matching TRBD2. V shed 1 base, J shed 4 bases, and the junction held 6 bases outside the gene matches. The CDR3 runs to 15 residues. The germline V gene encodes CDR1 MGHRA and CDR2 YSYEKL. CDR3 sequence (DNA): TGCGCCAGCAGCCAAGTGGCGGGGGGTCGGTACGAGCAGTACTTC. It codes for CASSQVAGGRYEQYF.

The chain joins TRBV4-2 to TRBJ1-3; 11 bases align to TRBD1. CDR3 size: 15 residues. Germline-derived CDR1 and CDR2 are LGHNA and YNFKEQ. J lost 7 bases, V lost 0 bases, and 2 bases had no gene match. In DNA form, the CDR3 reads TGTGCCAGCAGCCAAGATCGGGACAGGGGGAACACCATATATTTT. This translates into CASSQDRDRGNTIYF.

The V gene is TRBV3-1 (or the pseudogene TRBV3-2), the J gene TRBJ1-3; no definite D call. V was clipped by 3 bases and J by 0 bases, with 12 bases between them. The CDR3 contains 16 residues. Germline V gene lookup returns CDR1 LGHDT and CDR2 YNNKEL (reference sequence). In DNA form, the CDR3 reads TGTGCCAGCAGCCACGAGGCCAATTTCTCTGGAAACACCATATATTTT. The encoded protein is CASSHEANFSGNTIYF.

This clone was counted a few times. CDR3 bases: TGTGCCAGCAGCTCCCTTAGGGGGGGGAATCAGCCCCAGCATTTT. Its protein product is CASSSLRGGNQPQHF. The rearrangement joins TRBV5-6 to TRBJ1-5; TRBD1 might be the D (6 bases). The V and J ends lost 3 bases and 4 bases respectively, with 14 bases between them. Germline CDR1 reads SGHDT; CDR2 reads YYEEEE. This CDR3 contains 15 residues.

This clone was seen a single time. The rearrangement joins TRBV29-1 to TRBJ2-1, with D perhaps TRBD1 (6 bases). This CDR3 region has 13 residues. V shed 4 bases and J shed 3 bases, with 10 bases lying between them. Germline V gene data show CDR1 as SQVTM and CDR2 as ANQGSEA. Written as DNA, the CDR3 is TGCAGCGTTGTACAGGGCATCTACAATGAGCAGTTCTTC. This translates into CSVVQGIYNEQFF.

The chain carries TRBV3-1 (or the pseudogene TRBV3-2) and TRBJ2-3; 11 positions agree with TRBD1. The CDR3 extends over 16 amino acids. Per the germline V gene, CDR1 is LGHDT and CDR2 is YNNKEL (reference sequence). The V segment lost 2 bases and the J segment 6 bases; nucleotides outside the gene matches: 7. The CDR3 coding sequence is TGTGCCAGCAGCCAAACCCGGACAGGGGGCGCGGATACGCAGTATTTT. Protein sequence: CASSQTRTGGADTQYF.

The chain uses TRBV25-1 and TRBJ2-2; D possibly matches TRBD1 or TRBD2 (5 bases each). The CDR3 is 16 amino acids. Per germline, CDR1 MGHDK and CDR2 SYGVNS. The V and J ends lost 4 bases and 2 bases respectively, with 14 bases between them. The CDR3 here is CASSVSGTANTGELFF. The CDR3 DNA is TGTGCCAGCAGTGTCTCCGGGACGGCTAACACCGGGGAGCTGTTTTTT.

The J gene is TRBJ2-7, the V gene TRBV14; D is unclear. CDR3 length equals 15 residues. Trimming shortened V by 0 bases and J by 4 bases, and 13 bases separated the two germline ends. Germline assignment: CDR1 SGHDN and CDR2 FVKESK. CDR3 sequence: CASSQESGSAYEQYF. The CDR3 DNA is TGTGCCAGCAGCCAAGAGTCCGGGTCCGCATACGAGCAGTACTTC. The full variable domain, with the rest looked up from reference TRBV14 and TRBJ2-7, is EAGVTQFPSHSVIEKGQTVTLRCDPISGHDNLYWYRRVMGKEIKFLLHFVKESKQDESGMPNNRFLAERTGGTYSTLKVQPAELEDSGVYFCASSQESGSAYEQYFGPGTRLTVT.

J is TRBJ2-1 and V is TRBV19; no firm D call. Germline CDR1 reads LNHDA; CDR2 reads SQIVND (reference sequence). The CDR3 sequence is 11 residues long. V lost 7 bases and J lost 3, with 4 bases in between. The CDR3 loop is CASKDYNEQFF. CDR3 sequence (DNA): TGTGCCAGTAAGGACTACAATGAGCAGTTCTTC.

This clone was counted between two and nine times. The chain is built from TRBV2 and TRBJ1-5, with D hard to call. The ends were cut back, 7 bases at V and 0 bases at J, with 7 bases in the middle. In germline, CDR1 is SNHLY, CDR2 FYNNEI. The CDR3 sequence is 13 residues long. CDR3: CASNRDSNQPQHF. In DNA form, the CDR3 reads TGTGCCAGCAATCGGGATAGCAATCAGCCCCAGCATTTT.

The chain carries TRBV7-3 and TRBJ1-5; the D is unclear. Germline values: CDR1 SGHTA, CDR2 FQGTGA. Trimming pared 2 bases from V and 4 bases from J, leaving 6 bases between. The CDR3 consists of 13 residues. Here the CDR3 DNA reads TGTGCCAGCAGCTTACGGGAGAATCAGCCCCAGCATTTT. It is translated as CASSLRENQPQHF. Combining the CDR3 with reference TRBV7-3 and TRBJ1-5 gives the whole variable domain GAGVSQTPSNKVTEKGKYVELRCDPISGHTALYWYRQSLGQGPEFLIYFQGTGAADDSGLPNDRFFAVRPEGSVSTLKIQRTERGDSAVYLCASSLRENQPQHFGDGTRLSIL.

The V gene is TRBV6-4, the J gene TRBJ2-1; 9 nucleotides align to TRBD2. CDR1 is MRHNA, CDR2 SNTAGT, per germline. V dropped 4 bases and J dropped 10; count of bases not matched to a gene: 5. The CDR3 has 13 amino acids. The CDR3 nucleotides are TGTGCCAGCAGTGCTTTAGCGGGGGCAGAGCAGTTCTTC. It is translated as CASSALAGAEQFF.

This rearrangement joins TRBV28 to TRBJ2-2; TRBD2 agrees at 12 bases. Trimming cost V 4 bases and J 4 bases; bases outside gene matches: 7. Per the germline V gene, CDR1 is MDHEN and CDR2 is SYDVKM. The CDR3 is made up of 17 amino acids. The CDR3 here is CASSSTSGSMGTGELFF. In DNA form, the CDR3 reads TGTGCCAGCAGTTCGACTAGCGGGAGCATGGGCACCGGGGAGCTGTTTTTT.

The chain couples TRBV19 to TRBJ2-4; no clear D gene. CDR3 size: 15 residues. Trimming stripped 4 bases from V and 0 bases from J, with 10 bases between. Germline CDR1 LNHDA, CDR2 SQIVND (reference sequence). Written as DNA, the CDR3 is TGTGCCAGTAGTAACGGGCTTTTAGCCAAAAACATTCAGTACTTC. Translation gives CASSNGLLAKNIQYF.

The V and J genes are TRBV10-3 and TRBJ2-3; D possibly corresponds to TRBD2 (6 bases). This CDR3 is 16 amino acids long. The V and J ends lost 4 bases and 0 bases respectively, with 14 bases between them. Per germline, CDR1 ENHRY and CDR2 SYGVKD. CDR3 sequence reads: CAISGNTGTSTDTQYF. For the CDR3, the DNA is TGTGCCATCAGTGGTAATACCGGGACTAGCACAGATACGCAGTATTTT.

The rearrangement joins TRBV7-3 to TRBJ2-2; TRBD1 aligns across 11 bases. Germline loops: CDR1 SGHTA, CDR2 FQGTGA. The ends lost 5 bases at V and 7 bases at J; junction bases unmatched: 6. CDR3 size: 15 residues. CDR3 sequence reads: CASSPRGQGGGELFF. The CDR3 DNA sequence: TGTGCCAGCAGCCCCCGGGGACAGGGGGGCGGGGAGCTGTTTTTT.

This clone occurred a few times. The CDR3 region is CAISGSSGRGVEPGELFF. For the CDR3, the DNA is TGTGCCATCAGTGGGTCTAGCGGGAGAGGAGTAGAACCCGGGGAGCTGTTTTTT. V usage is TRBV10-3 and J usage is TRBJ2-2; 10 bases agree with TRBD2. The CDR3 is made up of 18 amino acids. Germline V lookup: CDR1 ENHRY, CDR2 SYGVKD. V gave up 4 bases and J gave up 6 bases; unmatched junction bases: 14.

The chain joins TRBV28 to TRBJ1-2; 8 bases line up with TRBD1. V was pared by 4 bases and J by 4 bases, with 2 bases of the junction left unmatched. This CDR3 spans 13 amino acids. Germline V CDR1 and CDR2: MDHEN, SYDVKM. CDR3 region: CASSSGQGYGYTF. In DNA, the CDR3 is TGTGCCAGCAGTTCTGGACAGGGCTATGGCTACACCTTC.

In its sample, this clone was seen a few times. The V call is TRBV10-3, the J call TRBJ1-2, with TRBD1 matching over 7 bases. The CDR3 contains 14 residues. V lost 0 bases, J lost 4 bases, and 2 bases stayed unmatched. From germline, CDR1 is ENHRY and CDR2 SYGVKD. The CDR3 spells CAISESGQIYGYTF. The CDR3 DNA reads as TGTGCCATCAGTGAGTCGGGACAGATCTATGGCTACACCTTC.

The chain is built from TRBV5-1 and TRBJ2-5, with 9 positions matching TRBD2. Looked up from germline, CDR1 is SGHRS and CDR2 is YFSETQ. This CDR3 region has 15 residues. V trimming: 4 bases; J trimming: 1 base; junction bases outside the gene matches: 5. The CDR3 loop reads CASSPRGGGQETQYF. As DNA, the CDR3 is TGCGCCAGCAGCCCCCGCGGGGGGGGCCAAGAGACCCAGTACTTC.

The CDR3 is CASSLTQDSYEQYF. The CDR3 region has the DNA TGTGCCAGCAGCTTAACGCAGGACTCCTACGAGCAGTACTTC. This chain uses TRBV7-9 with TRBJ2-7; D gene uncertain. In germline, CDR1 is SEHNR, CDR2 FQNEAQ (reference sequence). The CDR3 extends over 14 amino acids. With 2 bases removed from V and 0 bases from J, the gap between germline ends came to 8 bases.

This sequence joins TRBV9 and TRBJ2-3, with D maybe TRBD2 (7 bases). The length of the CDR3 is 16 residues. Germline CDR1 reads SGDLS; CDR2 reads YYNGEE. Trimming took off 0 bases at V and 3 bases at J, with 14 bases between the two ends. The CDR3: CASSVGPGGATDTQYF. The DNA of the CDR3 is TGTGCCAGCAGCGTAGGTCCGGGGGGCGCGACAGATACGCAGTATTTT.

The CDR3: CASSKGETGGNTEAFF. CDR3 in DNA: TGTGCCAGCAGCAAAGGAGAGACAGGGGGGAACACTGAAGCTTTCTTT. The genes are TRBV21-1 and TRBJ1-1; TRBD1, as called in the table, went unchecked against the DNA. TRBV21-1 constitutes a pseudogene. This CDR3 has 16 residues.

The V call is TRBV7-2, the J call TRBJ1-3; D uncertain. With 3 bases removed from V and 6 bases from J, the gap between germline ends came to 12 bases. Germline V gene data show CDR1 as SGHTA and CDR2 as FQGNSA. The CDR3 sequence is 14 residues long. CDR3 region: CASSFPRMENTIYF. As DNA, the CDR3 is TGTGCCAGCAGCTTCCCCAGGATGGAAAACACCATATATTTT. The full variable domain, rest sourced from reference TRBV7-2 and TRBJ1-3, is GAGVSQSPSNKVTEKGKDVELRCDPISGHTALYWYRQSLGQGLEFLIYFQGNSAPDKSGLPSDRFSAERTGGSVSTLTIQRTQQEDSAVYLCASSFPRMENTIYFGEGSWLTVV.

The chain has TRBV6-5 and TRBJ2-1, with a weak D call TRBD1 (5 bases). Germline V gene lookup returns CDR1 MNHEY and CDR2 SVGAGI. V lost 6 bases and J 6 bases, leaving 18 bases between the germline ends. The CDR3 runs 15 residues. The CDR3 DNA is TGTGCCAGCAGGACGCAGGGCCTACCACTCAATGAGCAGTTCTTC. This encodes CASRTQGLPLNEQFF.

This clone was found once. The J gene is TRBJ1-5, the V gene TRBV18; D remains ambiguous. The V gene's germline CDR1 is KGHSH and CDR2 LQKENI. This CDR3 has 13 residues. The ends were cut back, 3 bases at V and 7 bases at J, with 10 bases in the middle. The CDR3 nucleotides read TGTGCCAGCTCACCCGGCGTGCAACAGCCCCAGCATTTT. Protein sequence: CASSPGVQQPQHF. The full variable domain, its missing parts supplied by reference TRBV18 and TRBJ1-5, is NAGVMQNPRHLVRRRGQEARLRCSPMKGHSHVYWYRQLPEEGLKFMVYLQKENIIDESGMPKERFSAEFPKEGPSILRIQQVVRGDSAAYFCASSPGVQQPQHFGDGTRLSIL.

V gene TRBV14 combines with J gene TRBJ2-7; 9 bases line up with TRBD2. The CDR3 covers 18 residues. CDR1 is SGHDN and CDR2 is FVKESK in the germline V gene. V lost 0 bases, J lost 3 bases, and 12 bases stayed unmatched. This CDR3 is CASSQDILGGGVFYEQYF. The CDR3 DNA is TGTGCCAGCAGCCAAGATATTTTGGGCGGGGGGGTATTCTACGAGCAGTACTTC.